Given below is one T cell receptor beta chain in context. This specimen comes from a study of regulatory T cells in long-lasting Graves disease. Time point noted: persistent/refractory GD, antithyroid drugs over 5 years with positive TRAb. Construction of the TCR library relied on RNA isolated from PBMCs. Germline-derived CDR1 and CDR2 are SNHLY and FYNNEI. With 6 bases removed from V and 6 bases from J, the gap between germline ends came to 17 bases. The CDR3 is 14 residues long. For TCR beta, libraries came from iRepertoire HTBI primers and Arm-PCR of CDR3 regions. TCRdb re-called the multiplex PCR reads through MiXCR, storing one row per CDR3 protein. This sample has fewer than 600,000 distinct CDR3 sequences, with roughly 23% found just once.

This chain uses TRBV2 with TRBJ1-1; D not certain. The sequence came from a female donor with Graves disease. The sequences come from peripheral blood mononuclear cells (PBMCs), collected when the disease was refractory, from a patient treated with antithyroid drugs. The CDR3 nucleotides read TGTGCCAGCAGGATAGAGCTCCTCGACTCTGAAGCTTTCTTT. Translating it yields CASRIELLDSEAFF. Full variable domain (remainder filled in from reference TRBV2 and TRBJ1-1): EPEVTQTPSHQVTQMGQEVILRCVPISNHLYFYWYRQILGQKVEFLVSFYNNEISEKSEIFDDQFSVERPDGSNFTLKIRSTKLEDSAMYFCASRIELLDSEAFFGQGTRLTVV.